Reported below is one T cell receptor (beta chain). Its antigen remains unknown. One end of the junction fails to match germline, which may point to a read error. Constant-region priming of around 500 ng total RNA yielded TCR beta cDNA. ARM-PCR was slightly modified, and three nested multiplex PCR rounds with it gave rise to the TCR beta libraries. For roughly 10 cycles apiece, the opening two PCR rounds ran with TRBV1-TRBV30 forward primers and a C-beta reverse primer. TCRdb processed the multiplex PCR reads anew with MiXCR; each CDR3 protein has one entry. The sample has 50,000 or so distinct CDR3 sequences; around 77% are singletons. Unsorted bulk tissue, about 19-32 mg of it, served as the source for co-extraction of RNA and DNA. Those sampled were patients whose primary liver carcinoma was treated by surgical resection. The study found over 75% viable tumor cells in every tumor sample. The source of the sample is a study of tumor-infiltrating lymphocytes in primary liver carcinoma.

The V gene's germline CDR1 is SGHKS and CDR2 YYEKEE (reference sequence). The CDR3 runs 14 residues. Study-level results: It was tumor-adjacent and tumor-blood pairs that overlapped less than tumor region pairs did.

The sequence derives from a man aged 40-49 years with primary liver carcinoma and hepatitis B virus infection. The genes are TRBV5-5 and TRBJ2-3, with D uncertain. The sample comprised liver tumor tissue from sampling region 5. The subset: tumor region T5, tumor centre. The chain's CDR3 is CANSPTSTEDTQYF. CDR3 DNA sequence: TGTGCCAACAGCCCCACCTCGACCGAGGATACGCAGTATTTT.